A selection of T cell receptor beta chains follows, all from one sample in a study of blood T cells in healthy people across ages. TCRdb reprocessed the 5' RACE reads via MiXCR and lists one record per CDR3 protein. The sample has approximately 830,000 distinct CDR3 sequences, 55% to 65% seen once; the top ten hold roughly a quarter. The specimen sequenced was blood. All receptors derive from a young man in good health. Both conserved end residues are part of each CDR3. Each record gives: clone size, J gene, V gene, D gene, CDR3 protein, CDR3 DNA. A D gene is named only where the DNA matches it firmly. Clone size appears in some rows only: once, few, many, or a class for an expanded clone.

abundance: -; j_gene: TRBJ1-2; v_gene: TRBV12-5; d_gene: -; CDR3aa: CASGPREDYGYTF; CDR3nt: TGTGCTAGTGGCCCCCGGGAAGACTATGGCTACACCTTC
abundance: -; j_gene: TRBJ2-2; v_gene: TRBV7-2; d_gene: -; CDR3aa: CASSLHRAGELFF; CDR3nt: TGTGCCAGCAGCCTGCACAGGGCCGGGGAGCTGTTTTTT
abundance: -; j_gene: TRBJ2-3; v_gene: TRBV6-2/TRBV6-3; d_gene: TRBD1; CDR3aa: CASSIGQGNADTQYF; CDR3nt: TGTGCCAGCAGTATCGGACAGGGGAACGCAGATACGCAGTATTTT
abundance: -; j_gene: TRBJ2-1; v_gene: TRBV3-1; d_gene: -; CDR3aa: CASSQGRLANEQFF; CDR3nt: TGTGCCAGCAGCCAAGGCCGCCTTGCGAATGAGCAGTTCTTC
abundance: -; j_gene: TRBJ2-1; v_gene: TRBV27; d_gene: TRBD2; CDR3aa: CASSKWRGGSNEQFF; CDR3nt: TGTGCCAGCAGCAAGTGGCGGGGGGGAAGCAATGAGCAGTTCTTC
abundance: -; j_gene: TRBJ2-7; v_gene: TRBV7-2; d_gene: TRBD2; CDR3aa: CASSTRTSGGAGYEQYF; CDR3nt: TGTGCCAGCAGCACTCGGACTAGCGGGGGGGCAGGATACGAGCAGTACTTC
abundance: -; j_gene: TRBJ2-1; v_gene: TRBV13; d_gene: -; CDR3aa: CASSPGRGPWDNEQFF; CDR3nt: TGTGCCAGCAGCCCCGGGAGGGGGCCATGGGACAATGAGCAGTTCTTC
abundance: -; j_gene: TRBJ1-2; v_gene: TRBV28; d_gene: -; CDR3aa: CASSSPPELDGYTF; CDR3nt: TGTGCCAGCAGTTCCCCGCCAGAGCTAGATGGCTACACCTTC
abundance: -; j_gene: TRBJ2-5; v_gene: TRBV7-7; d_gene: -; CDR3aa: CASSLGGRYQETQYF; CDR3nt: TGTGCCAGCAGCTTAGGCGGAAGGTACCAAGAGACCCAGTACTTC
abundance: few; j_gene: TRBJ2-5; v_gene: TRBV7-2; d_gene: -; CDR3aa: CASSLQGRSETQYF; CDR3nt: TGTGCCAGCAGCTTACAGGGGAGGTCAGAGACCCAGTACTTC
abundance: once; j_gene: TRBJ1-2; v_gene: TRBV9; d_gene: -; CDR3aa: CASSVGLWGAGYGYTF; CDR3nt: TGTGCCAGCAGCGTAGGCCTCTGGGGCGCCGGCTATGGCTACACCTTC